What follows are 3 T cell receptor beta chains derived from one specimen sequenced in a study of identical twins. TCRdb processed the 5' RACE reads anew with MiXCR; each CDR3 protein has one entry. The table lists hundreds of thousands of distinct CDR3 sequences, 9% to 15% of them singletons. These data were also reused for a study on yellow fever vaccine responses in identical twins.

Sequences were obtained from PBMCs. The receptors were gathered from a woman under 30 in good health.

In its sample, this clonotype was seen many times. The chain employs TRBV5-1 and TRBJ2-5; D is perhaps TRBD1 or TRBD2 (5 bases each). CDR3 length equals 15 residues. V lost 1 base, J lost 4 bases, and 14 bases lay in between. Germline V gene lookup returns CDR1 SGHRS and CDR2 YFSETQ. CDR3 DNA sequence: TGCGCCAGCAGCTTGTGGCAGGGAGTCCGAGAGACCCAGTACTTC. Encoded protein: CASSLWQGVRETQYF.

J is TRBJ2-1 and V is TRBV5-6; D is undetermined. CDR1 is SGHDT, CDR2 YYEEEE, per germline. Trimming stripped 0 bases from V and 5 bases from J, with 12 bases between. The CDR3 length is 15 residues. The CDR3 DNA sequence: TGTGCCAGCAGCTTGGGCTGGGGTGGGGACAATGAGCAGTTCTTC. It encodes CASSLGWGGDNEQFF.

V is TRBV6-6 and J is TRBJ2-1; TRBD2 aligns across 8 bases. The CDR3 has 13 amino acids. The J segment lost 8 bases and the V segment lost 11 bases, leaving 11 bases of the junction unmatched. Germline V lookup: CDR1 MNHNY, CDR2 SVGAGI (reference sequence). CDR3 nucleotide sequence: TGTGCCTCTAGGGTAGCGGGATTCGATGAGCAGTTCTTC. As protein: CASRVAGFDEQFF.